This TCR beta chain was obtained from a study of cytomegalovirus exposure and HLA in healthy donors. In the study overall: When 398 donors were genotyped, over 80% of them were found to fall in the Caucasian-associated ancestry cluster. Study conclusions and caveats: Sequencing artifact likely explains a cluster of highly shared sequence variants. In a later analysis, CMV-associated beta chains were mostly HLA-associated, it appeared.

This PCR relied on a set of 60 Vbeta primers and 13 Jbeta primers. Measured with immunoSEQ multiplex PCR; TCRdb has only the in-frame clones, and not every one. The table lists fewer than 80,000 clones, roughly 80% of them singletons. V was trimmed by 0 bases and J by 4 bases, leaving 14 bases between them. This CDR3 spans 16 amino acids. CDR1 is LGHNA, CDR2 YSLEER, per germline. Comments on this clone: The antigen remains unidentified.

The chain joins TRBV4-3 to TRBJ2-3; D is unclear. This receptor was taken from a woman aged 40 to 50 in good health and CMV-seropositive. Sequenced sample: PBMCs. CDR3 DNA sequence: TGCGCCAGCAGCCAAGAAGCACCGAGGAACGCAGATACGCAGTATTTT. Amino acid sequence: CASSQEAPRNADTQYF.